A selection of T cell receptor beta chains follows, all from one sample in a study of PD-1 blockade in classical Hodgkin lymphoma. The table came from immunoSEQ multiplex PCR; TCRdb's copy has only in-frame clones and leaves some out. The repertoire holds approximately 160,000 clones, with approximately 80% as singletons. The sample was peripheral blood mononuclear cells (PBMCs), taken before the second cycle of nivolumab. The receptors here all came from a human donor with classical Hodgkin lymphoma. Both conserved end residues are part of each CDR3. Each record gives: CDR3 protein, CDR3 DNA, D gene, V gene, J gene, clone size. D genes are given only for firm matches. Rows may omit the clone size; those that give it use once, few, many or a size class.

CDR3aa: CASSSPGQGQETQYF; CDR3nt: TGTGCCAGCAGCTCCCCGGGACAGGGTCAAGAGACCCAGTACTTC; d_gene: TRBD1; v_gene: TRBV11-3; j_gene: TRBJ2-5; abundance: .
CDR3aa: CASSLVDRGEDEQYF; CDR3nt: TGTGCCAGCAGCTTAGTAGACAGGGGGGAGGACGAGCAGTACTTC; d_gene: TRBD1; v_gene: TRBV7-9; j_gene: TRBJ2-7; abundance: .
CDR3aa: CASSGHGQNEEQYF; CDR3nt: TGTGCCAGCAGCGGGCACGGACAGAACGAGGAGCAGTACTTC; d_gene: .; v_gene: TRBV11-2; j_gene: TRBJ2-7; abundance: .
CDR3aa: CASSWGQGFRQPQHF; CDR3nt: TGTGCCAGCAGTTGGGGACAGGGGTTCCGTCAGCCCCAGCATTTT; d_gene: TRBD1; v_gene: TRBV6-1; j_gene: TRBJ1-5; abundance: .
CDR3aa: CASVPSERDYNEQFF; CDR3nt: TGTGCCAGCGTGCCTAGCGAGCGGGACTACAATGAGCAGTTCTTC; d_gene: TRBD2; v_gene: TRBV4-2; j_gene: TRBJ2-1; abundance: few
CDR3aa: CASSWGRSAPEEYF; CDR3nt: TGTGCCAGCAGCTGGGGACGATCTGCACCTGAGGAGTACTTC; d_gene: .; v_gene: TRBV5-6; j_gene: TRBJ2-7; abundance: .
CDR3aa: CASSSTTGVVTQYF; CDR3nt: TGTGCCAGCAGCTCTACGACAGGAGTTGTGACCCAGTACTTC; d_gene: .; v_gene: TRBV7-9; j_gene: TRBJ2-5; abundance: .
CDR3aa: CASSPTGGRNYGYTF; CDR3nt: TGTGCCAGCAGCCCCACGGGGGGACGAAACTATGGCTACACCTTC; d_gene: .; v_gene: TRBV6-6; j_gene: TRBJ1-2; abundance: .
CDR3aa: CASGLPGSTDTQYF; CDR3nt: TGTGCTAGTGGTTTGCCCGGTAGCACAGATACGCAGTATTTT; d_gene: .; v_gene: TRBV12-5; j_gene: TRBJ2-3; abundance: .
CDR3aa: CASSPRTGELFF; CDR3nt: TGTGCCAGCAGCCCTCGGACCGGGGAGCTGTTTTTT; d_gene: .; v_gene: TRBV7-9; j_gene: TRBJ2-2; abundance: .
CDR3aa: CASSFKLQTVYLSVANVLTF; CDR3nt: TGTGCCAGCAGCTTCAAACTTCAGACAGTCTATCTGTCGGTGGCCAACGTCCTGACTTTC; d_gene: .; v_gene: TRBV28; j_gene: TRBJ2-6; abundance: .
CDR3aa: CASSLGLDRRETQYF; CDR3nt: TGTGCCAGCAGTTTGGGATTAGACAGGAGGGAGACCCAGTACTTC; d_gene: .; v_gene: TRBV28; j_gene: TRBJ2-5; abundance: .
CDR3aa: CASSRGGRVSNQPQHF; CDR3nt: TGTGCCAGCAGCCGAGGAGGGCGGGTGAGCAATCAGCCCCAGCATTTT; d_gene: .; v_gene: TRBV7-8; j_gene: TRBJ1-5; abundance: .
CDR3aa: CASRGREMTALNQPQHF; CDR3nt: TGTGCCAGCAGGGGCCGCGAAATGACGGCCCTTAATCAGCCCCAGCATTTT; d_gene: .; v_gene: TRBV2; j_gene: TRBJ1-5; abundance: .
CDR3aa: CASSKAGNTGELFF; CDR3nt: TGTGCCAGCAGTAAGGCGGGGAACACCGGGGAGCTGTTTTTT; d_gene: .; v_gene: TRBV14; j_gene: TRBJ2-2; abundance: .
CDR3aa: CASSSTGTGEQFF; CDR3nt: TGTGCCAGCAGTTCCACGGGGACAGGTGAGCAGTTCTTC; d_gene: TRBD1; v_gene: TRBV6-6; j_gene: TRBJ2-1; abundance: .
CDR3aa: CASSLGGGTDTQYF; CDR3nt: TGTGCCAGCAGCTTGGGGGGAGGCACAGATACGCAGTATTTT; d_gene: .; v_gene: TRBV5-6; j_gene: TRBJ2-3; abundance: .
CDR3aa: CASSQVSSGANVLTF; CDR3nt: TGCGCCAGCAGCCAAGTAAGCTCTGGGGCCAACGTCCTGACTTTC; d_gene: .; v_gene: TRBV4-3; j_gene: TRBJ2-6; abundance: .
CDR3aa: CASSYKGDNTEAFF; CDR3nt: TGTGCCAGCAGTTATAAGGGGGACAACACTGAAGCTTTCTTT; d_gene: .; v_gene: TRBV27; j_gene: TRBJ1-1; abundance: .
CDR3aa: CASSWTATVNSPLHF; CDR3nt: TGTGCCAGCAGCTGGACCGCGACAGTAAATTCACCCCTCCACTTT; d_gene: .; v_gene: TRBV7-3; j_gene: TRBJ1-6; abundance: once
CDR3aa: CASSYSMAGQDGYTF; CDR3nt: TGTGCCAGCAGTTACTCGATGGCAGGGCAGGATGGCTACACCTTC; d_gene: .; v_gene: TRBV6-6; j_gene: TRBJ1-2; abundance: once
CDR3aa: CASSSFLAGAYNEQFF; CDR3nt: TGTGCCAGCAGCTCCTTTTTAGCGGGGGCTTACAATGAGCAGTTCTTC; d_gene: TRBD2; v_gene: TRBV13; j_gene: TRBJ2-1; abundance: .
CDR3aa: CASSYRLAGGREQYF; CDR3nt: TGTGCCAGCAGTTATAGGCTAGCGGGAGGACGCGAGCAGTACTTC; d_gene: TRBD2; v_gene: TRBV6-6; j_gene: TRBJ2-7; abundance: .
CDR3aa: CASSQGTGTDTQYF; CDR3nt: TGTGCCAGCAGCCAAGGAACGGGCACAGATACGCAGTATTTT; d_gene: .; v_gene: TRBV4-2; j_gene: TRBJ2-3; abundance: few
CDR3aa: CASSPIVTSGQYEQYF; CDR3nt: TGTGCCAGCTCACCAATCGTGACTAGCGGCCAGTACGAGCAGTACTTC; d_gene: TRBD2; v_gene: TRBV18; j_gene: TRBJ2-7; abundance: .
CDR3aa: CASSRAGIERATNEKLFF; CDR3nt: TGTGCCAGCAGCCGCGCGGGGATTGAACGGGCAACTAATGAAAAACTGTTTTTT; d_gene: .; v_gene: TRBV7-9; j_gene: TRBJ1-4; abundance: few
CDR3aa: CASSLASNQETQYF; CDR3nt: TGTGCCAGCAGCTTAGCGAGCAACCAAGAGACCCAGTACTTC; d_gene: .; v_gene: TRBV7-9; j_gene: TRBJ2-5; abundance: once
CDR3aa: CASSQSRDPSDTQYF; CDR3nt: TGCGCCAGCAGCCAATCCCGGGACCCTTCAGATACGCAGTATTTT; d_gene: .; v_gene: TRBV4-3; j_gene: TRBJ2-3; abundance: .
CDR3aa: CASAGFSGNTIYF; CDR3nt: TGTGCCAGTGCTGGGTTCTCTGGAAACACCATATATTTT; d_gene: .; v_gene: TRBV19; j_gene: TRBJ1-3; abundance: .
CDR3aa: CASSLLDISGYTF; CDR3nt: TGTGCCAGCAGTTTGCTCGACATCAGTGGCTACACCTTC; d_gene: .; v_gene: TRBV28; j_gene: TRBJ1-2; abundance: .
CDR3aa: CASSLGRSDTQYF; CDR3nt: TGTGCCAGCAGCTTAGGGCGTTCAGATACGCAGTATTTT; d_gene: .; v_gene: TRBV7-2; j_gene: TRBJ2-3; abundance: .
CDR3aa: CASRSSREAADTQYF; CDR3nt: TGTGCCAGCAGATCCTCCCGGGAGGCGGCAGATACGCAGTATTTT; d_gene: TRBD2; v_gene: TRBV7-2; j_gene: TRBJ2-3; abundance: once
CDR3aa: CSVGGGSGYTF; CDR3nt: TGCAGCGTTGGAGGGGGCTCTGGCTACACCTTC; d_gene: TRBD1; v_gene: TRBV29-1; j_gene: TRBJ1-2; abundance: few
CDR3aa: CASSEDRGREKLFF; CDR3nt: TGTGCCAGCAGTGAGGACAGGGGACGGGAAAAACTGTTTTTT; d_gene: TRBD1; v_gene: TRBV6-6; j_gene: TRBJ1-4; abundance: .
CDR3aa: CASSSAGTYEQYF; CDR3nt: TGCGCCAGCAGCTCGGCGGGAACCTACGAGCAGTACTTC; d_gene: .; v_gene: TRBV5-1; j_gene: TRBJ2-7; abundance: .
CDR3aa: CASSLGNPGFGSYNSPLHF; CDR3nt: TGCGCCAGCAGCTTGGGAAACCCAGGGTTCGGCTCCTATAATTCACCCCTCCACTTT; d_gene: .; v_gene: TRBV5-1; j_gene: TRBJ1-6; abundance: .
CDR3aa: CASRRTFKWETQYF; CDR3nt: TGTGCCAGCAGGCGAACGTTCAAGTGGGAGACCCAGTACTTC; d_gene: .; v_gene: TRBV6-5; j_gene: TRBJ2-5; abundance: .
CDR3aa: CASSQAPLGSYNEQFF; CDR3nt: TGTGCCAGCAGCCAAGCCCCGCTAGGCTCCTACAATGAGCAGTTCTTC; d_gene: .; v_gene: TRBV14; j_gene: TRBJ2-1; abundance: .
CDR3aa: CASSLEEGLGNTIYF; CDR3nt: TGCGCCAGCAGCTTGGAGGAGGGGCTGGGAAACACCATATATTTT; d_gene: .; v_gene: TRBV5-1; j_gene: TRBJ1-3; abundance: .
CDR3aa: CASSTLGQGTGELFF; CDR3nt: TGTGCCAGCAGCACCCTGGGACAGGGCACCGGGGAGCTGTTTTTT; d_gene: TRBD1; v_gene: TRBV2; j_gene: TRBJ2-2; abundance: few
CDR3aa: CAISQTTQETQYF; CDR3nt: TGTGCCATCAGCCAGACTACCCAAGAGACCCAGTACTTC; d_gene: .; v_gene: TRBV10-3; j_gene: TRBJ2-5; abundance: .
CDR3aa: CASSIDWTMNFYEQYF; CDR3nt: TGTGCCAGTAGTATAGATTGGACTATGAACTTCTACGAGCAGTACTTC; d_gene: .; v_gene: TRBV19; j_gene: TRBJ2-7; abundance: once
CDR3aa: CASSVGLTTGELFF; CDR3nt: TGTGCCAGCAGCGTCGGACTCACCACCGGGGAGCTGTTTTTT; d_gene: .; v_gene: TRBV9; j_gene: TRBJ2-2; abundance: .
CDR3aa: CASSQVGQGRMGYTF; CDR3nt: TGTGCCAGCAGCCAAGTGGGACAGGGAAGGATGGGCTACACCTTC; d_gene: TRBD1; v_gene: TRBV5-4; j_gene: TRBJ1-2; abundance: .
CDR3aa: CAISQQPRASGRRETQYF; CDR3nt: TGTGCCATCAGTCAACAACCCAGGGCTAGCGGGAGAAGAGAGACCCAGTACTTC; d_gene: TRBD2; v_gene: TRBV10-3; j_gene: TRBJ2-5; abundance: many